Reported below is one T cell receptor (beta chain). This CDR3 region has 12 residues. The J segment lost 14 bases and the V segment lost 6 bases, leaving 10 bases of the junction unmatched. The sample belongs to a study of blood T cell repertoires in COVID-19. Some clones are missing from TCRdb's copy, which holds only in-frame ones; the method was immunoSEQ multiplex PCR. The table includes over 100,000 clones, 65% to 85% detected once. The sequence came from an older woman with acute or convalescent COVID-19. Sequenced input: peripheral blood. The chain links TRBV12-3 or TRBV12-4 to TRBJ2-5; 9 bases fit TRBD1. The CDR3 loop reads CASSLGTGTCYF. In nucleotides, the CDR3 is TGTGCCAGCAGCCTGGGGACAGGGACCTGCTACTTC.